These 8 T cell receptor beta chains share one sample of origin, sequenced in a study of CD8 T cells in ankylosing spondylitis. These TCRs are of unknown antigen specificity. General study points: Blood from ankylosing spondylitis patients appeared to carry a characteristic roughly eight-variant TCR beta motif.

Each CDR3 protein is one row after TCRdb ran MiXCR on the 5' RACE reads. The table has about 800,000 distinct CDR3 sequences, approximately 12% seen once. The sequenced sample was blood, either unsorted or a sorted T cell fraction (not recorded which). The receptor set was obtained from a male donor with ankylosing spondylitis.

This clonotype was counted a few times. The CDR3 loop reads CASSYSMGHGYTF. The DNA of the CDR3 is TGTGCCAGCAGTTACTCGATGGGCCATGGCTACACCTTC. The genes are TRBV6-2 or TRBV6-3 and TRBJ1-2; D unclear. The length of the CDR3 is 13 residues. V was shortened by 0 bases and J by 6 bases, with 8 bases between the two germline ends. Per the germline V gene, CDR1 is MNHEY and CDR2 is SVGEGT.

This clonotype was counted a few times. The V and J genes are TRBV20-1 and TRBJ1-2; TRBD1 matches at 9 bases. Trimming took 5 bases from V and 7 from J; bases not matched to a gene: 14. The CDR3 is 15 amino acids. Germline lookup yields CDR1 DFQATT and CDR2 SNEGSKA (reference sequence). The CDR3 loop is CSADNKRQGGSGYTF. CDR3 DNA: TGCAGTGCTGATAATAAGAGACAGGGGGGGTCTGGCTACACCTTC.

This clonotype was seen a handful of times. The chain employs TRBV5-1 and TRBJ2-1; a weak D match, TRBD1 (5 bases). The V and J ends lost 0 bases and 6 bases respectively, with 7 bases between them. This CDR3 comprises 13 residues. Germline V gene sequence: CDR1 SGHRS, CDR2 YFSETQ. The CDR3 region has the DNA TGCGCCAGCAGCTTGGGACAGCCCAATGAGCAGTTCTTC. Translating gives CASSLGQPNEQFF. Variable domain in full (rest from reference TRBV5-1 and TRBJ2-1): KAGVTQTPRYLIKTRGQQVTLSCSPISGHRSVSWYQQTPGQGLQFLFEYFSETQRNKGNFPGRFSGRQFSNSRSEMNVSTLELGDSALYLCASSLGQPNEQFFGPGTRLTVL.

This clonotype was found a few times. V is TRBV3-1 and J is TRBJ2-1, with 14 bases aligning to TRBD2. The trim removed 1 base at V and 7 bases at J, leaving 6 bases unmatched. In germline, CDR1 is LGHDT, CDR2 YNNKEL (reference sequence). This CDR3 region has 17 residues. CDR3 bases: TGTGCCAGCAGCCAAGTGTTCGGACTAGCGGGAGGAAATGAGCAGTTCTTC. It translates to CASSQVFGLAGGNEQFF.

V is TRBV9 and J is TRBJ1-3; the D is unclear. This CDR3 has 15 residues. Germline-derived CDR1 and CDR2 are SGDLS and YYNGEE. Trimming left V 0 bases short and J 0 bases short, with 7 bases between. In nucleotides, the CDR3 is TGTGCCAGCAGCGTAGACGCCAACTCTGGAAACACCATATATTTT. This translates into CASSVDANSGNTIYF.

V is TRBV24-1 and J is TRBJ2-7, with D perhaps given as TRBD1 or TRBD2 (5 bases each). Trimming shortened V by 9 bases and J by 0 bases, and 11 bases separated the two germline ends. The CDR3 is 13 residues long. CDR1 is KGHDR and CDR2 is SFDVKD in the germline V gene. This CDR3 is CATSGTSSYEQYF. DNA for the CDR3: TGTGCCACCTCCGGGACCAGCTCCTACGAGCAGTACTTC.

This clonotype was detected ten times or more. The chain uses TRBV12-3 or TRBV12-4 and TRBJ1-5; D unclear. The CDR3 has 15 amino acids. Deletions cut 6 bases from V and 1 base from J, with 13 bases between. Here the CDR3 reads CASSSGPGSNQPQHF. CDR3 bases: TGTGCCAGCAGCTCGGGCCCTGGCAGCAATCAGCCCCAGCATTTT.

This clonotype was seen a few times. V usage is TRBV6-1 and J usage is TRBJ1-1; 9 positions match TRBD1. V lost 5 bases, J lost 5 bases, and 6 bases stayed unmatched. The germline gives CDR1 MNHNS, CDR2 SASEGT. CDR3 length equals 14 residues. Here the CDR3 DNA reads TGTGCCAGCAGTCAGACAGGGGGTCTTACTGAAGCTTTCTTT. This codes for CASSQTGGLTEAFF.